The 23 T cell receptor beta chains reported below all come from one sample, sequenced in a study of blood T cell repertoires in COVID-19. Only in-frame clones appear in the TCRdb table, and some are missing; sequencing was by immunoSEQ multiplex PCR. The profile shows roughly 160,000 clones, about 86% of them singletons. Source material: peripheral blood. These receptors were taken from a man aged 65 to 79 with active or convalescent COVID-19.

This clone was seen more than once but under ten times. DNA for the CDR3: TGCGCCAGCAGCCAAGCGCTACCGGGACAGGGAAACACCATATATTTT. The encoded protein is CASSQALPGQGNTIYF. The V and J genes are TRBV4-3 and TRBJ1-3, with 7 bases identical to TRBD1. Germline CDR1 LGHNA, CDR2 YSLEER. J gave up 4 bases and V 1 base, and 7 bases lay outside the gene matches. The CDR3 is 16 residues long.

This chain links TRBV6-5 with TRBJ1-1, with a possible D match to TRBD1 (6 bases). Per germline, CDR1 MNHEY and CDR2 SVGAGI. V was shortened by 3 bases and J by 5 bases, with 13 bases between the two germline ends. The length of the CDR3 is 14 residues. CDR3 protein: CASSYSGGGTEAFF. The CDR3 coding sequence is TGTGCCAGCAGTTATTCGGGAGGGGGGACTGAAGCTTTCTTT.

The J gene is TRBJ1-6, the V gene TRBV28; D gene ambiguous. Trimming cost V 5 bases and J 4 bases, with 12 bases left between them. Germline loops: CDR1 MDHEN, CDR2 SYDVKM. The CDR3 contains 15 residues. The CDR3 DNA sequence: TGTGCCAGCAGTCCTGCAGGCCGATATAATTCACCCCTCCACTTT. Translation: CASSPAGRYNSPLHF.

The V gene is TRBV9, the J gene TRBJ1-2; TRBD1 might be the D (6 bases). CDR3 length: 13 amino acids. Trimming cost V 0 bases and J 7 bases, with 10 bases left between them. CDR1 is SGDLS, CDR2 YYNGEE, per germline. The DNA for the CDR3 is TGTGCCAGCAGCGTAGAGGGGGTTTCTGGCTACACCTTC. This sequence encodes CASSVEGVSGYTF. The whole variable domain, remainder taken from reference TRBV9 and TRBJ1-2, is DSGVTQTPKHLITATGQRVTLRCSPRSGDLSVYWYQQSLDQGLQFLIQYYNGEERAKGNILERFSAQQFPDLHSELNLSSLELGDSALYFCASSVEGVSGYTFGSGTRLTVV.

The chain combines TRBV7-9 with TRBJ2-1, with 9 bases lining up with TRBD2. The V gene's germline CDR1 is SEHNR and CDR2 FQNEAQ (reference sequence). CDR3 length: 16 amino acids. The V and J ends lost 6 bases and 1 base, in that order; junction bases with no gene match: 7. CDR3 amino acids: CASSTPTSGSYNEQFF. CDR3 nucleotide sequence: TGTGCCAGCAGTACCCCGACTAGCGGATCCTACAATGAGCAGTTCTTC.

The genes are TRBV7-2 and TRBJ1-2; D gene unclear. This CDR3 spans 18 amino acids. CDR1 is SGHTA, CDR2 FQGNSA, per germline. The V and J ends lost 2 bases and 3 bases respectively, with 22 bases between them. This CDR3 reads CASSLTMFNTNPDYGYTF. The CDR3 nucleotides are TGTGCCAGCAGCTTAACGATGTTCAACACCAACCCAGACTATGGCTACACCTTC.

The chain recombines TRBV7-2 with TRBJ1-3, with 8 bases fitting TRBD1. The CDR3 contains 18 residues. CDR1 and CDR2 from the germline V gene are SGHTA and FQGNSA. Trimming cost V 2 bases and J 0 bases; bases outside gene matches: 9. In DNA, the CDR3 is TGTGCCAGCAGCTTACTCCTACCGGGACAGGCCTCTGGAAACACCATATATTTT. Translating gives CASSLLLPGQASGNTIYF.

The V and J genes are TRBV24-1 and TRBJ1-5; tentatively, D is TRBD1 (6 bases). The CDR3 sequence is 12 residues long. CDR1 and CDR2 from the germline V gene are KGHDR and SFDVKD. The germline V and J ends were trimmed by 6 bases and 7 bases, with 9 bases remaining between them. CDR3 amino acids: CATSKGDQPQHF. The CDR3 coding sequence is TGTGCCACCAGTAAGGGGGACCAGCCCCAGCATTTT.

The genes are TRBV7-8 and TRBJ1-2, with a weak D call TRBD1 (6 bases). This CDR3 comprises 16 residues. CDR1 SGHVS and CDR2 FQNEAQ come from the germline V gene. V was clipped by 5 bases and J by 0 bases, with 16 bases between them. CDR3 protein: CASSPGQSVANYGYTF. The DNA for the CDR3 is TGTGCCAGCAGCCCAGGACAGTCAGTAGCTAACTATGGCTACACCTTC.

The chain joins TRBV5-1 to TRBJ1-2; TRBD1 matches 7 bases. Germline CDR1 reads SGHRS; CDR2 reads YFSETQ. CDR3 length: 15 amino acids. The trim removed 3 bases at V and 4 bases at J, leaving 9 bases unmatched. CDR3 protein: CASSSGTAVSYGYTF. For the CDR3, the DNA is TGCGCCAGCAGCTCCGGGACAGCGGTCAGCTATGGCTACACCTTC.

This clone was found once. CDR3 DNA sequence: TGTGCCAGCAGCATTTCAACTAATGAAAAACTGTTTTTT. Protein product: CASSISTNEKLFF. The chain couples TRBV6-5 to TRBJ1-4; the D is unclear. This CDR3 region has 13 residues. The ends were cut back, 6 bases at V and 0 bases at J, with 5 bases in the middle. CDR1 is MNHEY, CDR2 SVGAGI, per germline.

This clone was observed a handful of times. This rearrangement joins TRBV7-2 to TRBJ1-2, with D perhaps TRBD1 (6 bases). The V gene's germline CDR1 is SGHTA and CDR2 FQGNSA. V lost 3 bases to trimming and J lost 4 bases, with 9 bases between them. CDR3 length: 13 residues. The CDR3 region has the DNA TGTGCCAGCAGCTTTGGGGGCAGCTATGGCTACACCTTC. Its translation: CASSFGGSYGYTF.

V usage is TRBV6-2 or TRBV6-3 and J usage is TRBJ2-7, with D possibly TRBD2 on 5 matching bases. V shed 4 bases and J shed 4 bases, with 11 bases lying between them. The V gene's germline CDR1 is MNHEY and CDR2 SVGEGT. This CDR3 is built from 13 residues. CDR3 nucleotide sequence: TGTGCCAGCAGTTCGTGGGAGTGGTACGAGCAGTACTTC. Protein: CASSSWEWYEQYF.

The rearrangement uses TRBV2 and TRBJ2-1, with D perhaps TRBD2 (6 bases). Germline values: CDR1 SNHLY, CDR2 FYNNEI. The CDR3 runs 13 residues. Between the trimmed V and J ends, which lost 9 bases and 5 bases, there was a span of 14 bases. The CDR3 reads CASPGLGNNEQFF. The CDR3 DNA follows: TGTGCCAGTCCGGGACTGGGGAACAATGAGCAGTTCTTC.

The rearrangement links TRBV9 to TRBJ2-3; 11 bases fit TRBD2. CDR3 length: 15 amino acids. The V segment lost 3 bases and the J segment 6 bases; nucleotides outside the gene matches: 6. Germline values: CDR1 SGDLS, CDR2 YYNGEE. For the CDR3, the DNA is TGTGCCAGCAGCGCCCTAGCGGGGGGCATGGATACGCAGTATTTT. Amino acids: CASSALAGGMDTQYF.

This clone was recorded once. The V and J genes are TRBV19 and TRBJ1-1; TRBD1 is a possible D gene (5 bases). The CDR3 consists of 11 residues. Germline-derived CDR1 and CDR2 are LNHDA and SQIVND (reference sequence). V was clipped by 6 bases and J by 9 bases, with 11 bases between them. CDR3 in amino acids: CASRGGEKAFF. The DNA for the CDR3 is TGTGCCAGTAGGGGGGGAGAGAAAGCTTTCTTT.

This clone was counted between two and nine times. The genes are TRBV7-2 and TRBJ1-2, with D perhaps TRBD1 (5 bases). In germline, CDR1 is SGHTA, CDR2 FQGNSA. Trimming stripped 7 bases from V and 8 bases from J, with 17 bases between. The CDR3 contains 13 residues. CDR3 region: CASTPGGAGGYTF. CDR3 in DNA: TGTGCCAGCACCCCCGGGGGTGCCGGAGGCTACACCTTC.

The V call is TRBV27, the J call TRBJ2-7, with D possibly being TRBD2 (6 bases). Trimming stripped 1 base from V and 7 bases from J, with 14 bases between. This CDR3 region has 14 residues. CDR1 and CDR2 (germline): MNHEY, SMNVEV (reference sequence). CDR3 in amino acids: CASSLYGSSGEQYF. CDR3 DNA sequence: TGTGCCAGCAGTTTATACGGGAGCTCTGGGGAGCAGTACTTC.

This clone came up a few times. The rearrangement links TRBV15 to TRBJ2-5, with 9 bases aligning to TRBD1. This CDR3 contains 17 residues. The V and J ends lost 0 bases and 5 bases, in that order; junction bases with no gene match: 10. Germline loops: CDR1 LNHNV, CDR2 YYDKDF (reference sequence). CDR3 amino acids: CATSREGTGNWWETQYF. CDR3 coding DNA: TGTGCCACCAGCAGAGAGGGGACAGGGAATTGGTGGGAGACCCAGTACTTC. Looking up the rest from reference TRBV15 and TRBJ2-5 gives the full variable domain: DAMVIQNPRYQVTQFGKPVTLSCSQTLNHNVMYWYQQKSSQAPKLLFHYYDKDFNNEADTPDNFQSRRPNTSFCFLDIRSPGLGDTAMYLCATSREGTGNWWETQYFGPGTRLLVL.

Notes on this clone: Other DNA sequences from this sample encode an identical CDR3 as well. The chain links TRBV28 to TRBJ2-2; D might be TRBD1 (6 bases). V lost 3 bases to trimming and J lost 4 bases, with 6 bases between them. Germline CDR1 and CDR2: MDHEN and SYDVKM. This CDR3 region has 13 residues. The CDR3 bases are TGTGCCAGCAGTTTCAGGGGCACCGGGGAGCTGTTTTTT. Its protein product is CASSFRGTGELFF. The full variable domain, with the rest looked up from reference TRBV28 and TRBJ2-2, is DVKVTQSSRYLVKRTGEKVFLECVQDMDHENMFWYRQDPGLGLRLIYFSYDVKMKEKGDIPEGYSVSREKKERFSLILESASTNQTSMYLCASSFRGTGELFFGEGSRLTVL.

Here the CDR3 DNA reads TGTGCCAGCAACCCTGCGGAAAATTCACCCCTCCACTTT. Its protein product is CASNPAENSPLHF. The J gene is TRBJ1-6, the V gene TRBV9; D is unclear. Looked up from germline, CDR1 is SGDLS and CDR2 is YYNGEE. The CDR3 length is 13 residues. V dropped 6 bases and J dropped 7 bases, with 11 bases sitting between them.

The chain couples TRBV5-5 to TRBJ1-4; 9 bases line up with TRBD1. The junction had 3 bases not matched to a gene; V was cut back by 4 bases and J by 11 bases. CDR3 length: 12 amino acids. The germline CDR1 and CDR2 sequences are SGHKS and YYEKEE (reference sequence). The CDR3 coding sequence is TGTGCCAGCAGCCTTGACAGGGGGAAACTGTTTTTT. This gives the protein CASSLDRGKLFF. The full variable domain, in which reference TRBV5-5 and TRBJ1-4 provide the parts outside the CDR3, is DAGVTQSPTHLIKTRGQQVTLRCSPISGHKSVSWYQQVLGQGPQFIFQYYEKEERGRGNFPDRFSARQFPNYSSELNVNALLLGDSALYLCASSLDRGKLFFGSGTQLSVL.

This clone showed up just once. At one end, the junction sequence differs from germline, possibly due to a read error. The chain recombines TRBV28 with TRBJ2-3; the D gene is possibly TRBD1 (5 bases). The length of the CDR3 is 13 residues. The germline V gene has CDR1 MDHEN and CDR2 SYDVKM. The CDR3 bases are TGTGCCAGCAGTACCCATAGCACAGGTACGCAGTATTTT. Encoded protein: CASSTHSTGTQYF.